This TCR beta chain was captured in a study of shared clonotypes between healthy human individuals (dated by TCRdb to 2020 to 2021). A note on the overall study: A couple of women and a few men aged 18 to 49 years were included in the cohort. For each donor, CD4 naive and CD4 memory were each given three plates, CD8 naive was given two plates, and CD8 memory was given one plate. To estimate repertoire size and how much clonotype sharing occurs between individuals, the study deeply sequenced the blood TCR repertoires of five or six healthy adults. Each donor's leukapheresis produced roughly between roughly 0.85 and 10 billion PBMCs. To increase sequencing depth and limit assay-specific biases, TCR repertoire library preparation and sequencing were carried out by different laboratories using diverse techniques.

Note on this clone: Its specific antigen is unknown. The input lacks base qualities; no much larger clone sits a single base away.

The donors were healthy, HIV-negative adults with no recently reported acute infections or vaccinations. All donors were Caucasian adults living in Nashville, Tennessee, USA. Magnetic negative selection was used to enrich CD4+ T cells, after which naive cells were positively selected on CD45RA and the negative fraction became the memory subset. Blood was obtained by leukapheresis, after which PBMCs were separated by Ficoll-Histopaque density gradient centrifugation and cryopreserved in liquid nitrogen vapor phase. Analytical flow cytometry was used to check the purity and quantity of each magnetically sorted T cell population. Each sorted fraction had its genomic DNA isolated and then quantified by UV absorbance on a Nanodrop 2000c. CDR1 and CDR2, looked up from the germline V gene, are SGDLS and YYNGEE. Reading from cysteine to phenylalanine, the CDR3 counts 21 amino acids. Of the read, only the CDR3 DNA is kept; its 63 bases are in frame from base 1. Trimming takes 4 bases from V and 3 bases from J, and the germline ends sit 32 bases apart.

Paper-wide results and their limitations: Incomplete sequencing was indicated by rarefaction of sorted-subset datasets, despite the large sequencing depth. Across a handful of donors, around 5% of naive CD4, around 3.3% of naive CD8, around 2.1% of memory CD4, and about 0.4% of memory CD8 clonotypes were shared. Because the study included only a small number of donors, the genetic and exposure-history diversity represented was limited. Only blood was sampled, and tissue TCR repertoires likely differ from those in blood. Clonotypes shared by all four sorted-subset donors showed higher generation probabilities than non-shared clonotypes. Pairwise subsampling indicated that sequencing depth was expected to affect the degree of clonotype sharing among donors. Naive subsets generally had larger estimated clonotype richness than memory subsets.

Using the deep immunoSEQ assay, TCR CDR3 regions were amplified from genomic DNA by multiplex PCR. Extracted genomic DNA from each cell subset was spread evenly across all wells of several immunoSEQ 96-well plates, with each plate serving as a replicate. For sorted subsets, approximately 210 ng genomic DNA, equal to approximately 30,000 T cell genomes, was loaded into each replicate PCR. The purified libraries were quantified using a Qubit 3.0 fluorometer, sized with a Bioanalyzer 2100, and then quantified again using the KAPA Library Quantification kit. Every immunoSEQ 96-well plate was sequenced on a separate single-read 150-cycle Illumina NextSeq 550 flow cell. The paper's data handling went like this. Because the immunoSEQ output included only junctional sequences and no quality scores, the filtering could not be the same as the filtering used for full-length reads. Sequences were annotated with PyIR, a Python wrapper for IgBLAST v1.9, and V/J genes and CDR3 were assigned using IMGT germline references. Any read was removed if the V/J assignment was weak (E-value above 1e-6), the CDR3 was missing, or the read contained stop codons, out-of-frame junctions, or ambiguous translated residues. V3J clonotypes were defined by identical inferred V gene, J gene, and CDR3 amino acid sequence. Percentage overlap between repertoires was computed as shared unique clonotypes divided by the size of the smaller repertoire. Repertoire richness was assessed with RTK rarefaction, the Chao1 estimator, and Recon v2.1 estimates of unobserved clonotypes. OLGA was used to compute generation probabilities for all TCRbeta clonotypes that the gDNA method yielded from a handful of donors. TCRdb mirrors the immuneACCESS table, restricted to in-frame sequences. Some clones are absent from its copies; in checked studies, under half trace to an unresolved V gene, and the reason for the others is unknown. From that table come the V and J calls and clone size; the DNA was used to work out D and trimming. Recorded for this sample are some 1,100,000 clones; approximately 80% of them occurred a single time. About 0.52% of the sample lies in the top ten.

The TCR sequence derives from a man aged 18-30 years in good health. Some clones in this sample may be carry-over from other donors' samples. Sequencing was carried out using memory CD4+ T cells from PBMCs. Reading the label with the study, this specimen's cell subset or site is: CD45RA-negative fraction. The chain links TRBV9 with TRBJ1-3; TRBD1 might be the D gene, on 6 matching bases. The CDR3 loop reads CASSPRGPRSGGPWSGNTIYF. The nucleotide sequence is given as TGTGCCAGCAGCCCTAGGGGTCCCCGTTCCGGGGGCCCCTGGAGTGGAAACACCATATATTTT.